Presented here are 9 T cell receptor beta chains from one specimen sequenced in a study of T cell responses to AZD1222 COVID-19 vaccine. Assay: immunoSEQ multiplex PCR; the TCRdb copy retains only in-frame clones and omits some. The table lists fewer than 200,000 clones, 85% to 95% of them singletons, with less than 11% in the top ten. The source was peripheral blood, collected on day 0 of AZD1222 vaccination. Receptor source: an adult in good health.

CDR3 nucleotide sequence: TGTGCCAGTAGGCTGACAGGGGCCCCGAACACCGGGGAGCTGTTTTTT. Translated, it gives CASRLTGAPNTGELFF. The chain combines TRBV19 with TRBJ2-2, with TRBD1 matching 8 bases. CDR1 is LNHDA, CDR2 SQIVND, per germline (reference sequence). The V gene end was trimmed by 6 bases and the J gene end by 0 bases; junction bases not matched to a gene: 6. The CDR3 covers 16 residues.

In this sample, this clone turned up once. The rearrangement uses TRBV30 and TRBJ2-1; D is perhaps TRBD1 (6 bases). The CDR3 has 15 residues. V lost 7 bases and J 8 bases, leaving 24 bases between the germline ends. The germline V gene has CDR1 GTSNPN and CDR2 SVGIG (reference sequence). The CDR3 sequence: CALNDRQANWDEQFF. For the CDR3, the DNA is TGTGCCTTAAACGATCGACAGGCCAACTGGGATGAGCAGTTCTTC.

This clone was detected once. The V gene is TRBV15, the J gene TRBJ1-2; the match to TRBD1 covers 7 bases. This CDR3 comprises 15 residues. Germline trimming cut 5 bases from V and 2 bases from J; bases unmatched to any gene: 8. Germline lookup yields CDR1 LNHNV and CDR2 YYDKDF (reference sequence). The CDR3 DNA follows: TGTGCCACCAGCGCAAACAGGGGTCAGAACTATGGCTACACCTTC. Protein product: CATSANRGQNYGYTF.

The chain carries TRBV2 and TRBJ1-1; 7 bases are a match to TRBD1. CDR1 is SNHLY, CDR2 FYNNEI, per germline. The CDR3 contains 11 residues. After removal of 6 bases from V and 8 bases from J, the junction contained 3 bases not matched to a gene. CDR3 DNA: TGTGCCAGCAGCCCGGGACAGGAAGCTTTCTTT. Its translation is CASSPGQEAFF.

The rearrangement links TRBV9 to TRBJ1-1; D not resolved. Trimming left V 0 bases short and J 3 bases short, with 15 bases between. The CDR3 is 16 amino acids. Germline CDR1 is SGDLS and CDR2 is YYNGEE. The CDR3 region is CASSVGRGAGHTEAFF. The CDR3 nucleotides are TGTGCCAGCAGCGTAGGGCGTGGCGCGGGTCACACTGAAGCTTTCTTT.

The chain employs TRBV10-3 and TRBJ1-1; D gene unclear. In germline, CDR1 is ENHRY, CDR2 SYGVKD. This CDR3 is built from 12 residues. Trimming took off 6 bases at V and 1 base at J, with 6 bases between the two ends. DNA for the CDR3: TGTGCCATCAGCGAACAGAACACTGAAGCTTTCTTT. Translation gives CAISEQNTEAFF.

The chain uses TRBV7-8 and TRBJ2-5, with D possibly being TRBD1 (6 bases). The germline gives CDR1 SGHVS, CDR2 FQNEAQ. V dropped 3 bases and J dropped 3 bases, with 11 bases sitting between them. The CDR3 length is 14 residues. The CDR3 bases are TGTGCCAGCAGCTTTCAGGGGCGAGAAGAGACCCAGTACTTC. It specifies CASSFQGREETQYF.

This clone was counted a single time. The chain employs TRBV7-3 and TRBJ2-2; 7 bases agree with TRBD1. V lost 4 bases to trimming and J lost 1 base; unmatched junction nucleotides: 6. The germline CDR1 and CDR2 sequences are SGHTA and FQGTGA. The CDR3 extends over 16 amino acids. CDR3 protein: CASSSRTGKNTGELFF. In nucleotides, the CDR3 is TGTGCCAGCAGCTCCCGGACAGGAAAGAACACCGGGGAGCTGTTTTTT.

This clone was observed a single time. V and J are TRBV30 and TRBJ1-4, with 8 bases lining up with TRBD1. The CDR3 is 13 residues long. The germline CDR1 and CDR2 sequences are GTSNPN and SVGIG (reference sequence). The V gene end was trimmed by 8 bases and the J gene end by 8 bases; junction bases not matched to a gene: 10. CDR3: CAARTGILEKLFF. CDR3 nucleotide sequence: TGTGCCGCCCGGACAGGGATTCTCGAAAAACTGTTTTTT.